This entry lists 24 T cell receptor beta chains sequenced from one sample in a study of beta chain features in type 1 diabetes. These receptors have no known antigen. What was sequenced were expressed TCRB transcripts, since all of the isolated RNA had been reverse transcribed. Sequencing used immunoSEQ multiplex PCR; TCRdb keeps in-frame clones, though not all of them. The sample gives 35,000 to 45,000 clones, over 50% of which show up once; under 2% is in the top ten. The study, taken as a whole, reports: TCRB CDR3 length was moderately but significantly reduced in all four CD4+ subsets of Type 1 diabetes patients.

The material sequenced was Tregs from blood. These receptors were collected from a man between 25 and 39 years old with type 1 diabetes. Some clones in this sample may be carry-over from other donors' samples.

This clone was detected only a few times. The chain combines TRBV4-1 with TRBJ2-1; 9 bases match TRBD2. This CDR3 region has 17 residues. CDR1 and CDR2 (germline): MGHRA, YSYEKL. With V trimmed by 0 bases and J by 6 bases, 9 bases remained unmatched. The CDR3 reads CASSQEPRRGGGNEQFF. The CDR3 DNA follows: TGCGCCAGCAGCCAAGAACCTCGGCGGGGGGGCGGCAATGAGCAGTTCTTC.

The J gene is TRBJ2-3, the V gene TRBV2; 7 bases match TRBD2. The CDR3 consists of 14 residues. CDR1 and CDR2 (germline): SNHLY, FYNNEI. Germline trimming cut 3 bases from V and 10 bases from J; bases unmatched to any gene: 10. CDR3 loop: CASSEGGGARSQYF. The CDR3 DNA sequence: TGTGCCAGCAGTGAGGGGGGAGGGGCGAGGTCGCAGTATTTT. Combining the CDR3 with reference TRBV2 and TRBJ2-3 gives the whole variable domain EPEVTQTPSHQVTQMGQEVILRCVPISNHLYFYWYRQILGQKVEFLVSFYNNEISEKSEIFDDQFSVERPDGSNFTLKIRSTKLEDSAMYFCASSEGGGARSQYFGPGTRLTVL.

The rearrangement links TRBV9 to TRBJ1-2; no clear D gene. CDR3 length: 14 residues. Trimming pared 0 bases from V and 4 bases from J, leaving 10 bases between. Germline CDR1 is SGDLS and CDR2 is YYNGEE. CDR3 DNA sequence: TGTGCCAGCAGCGTAGTATCCAGTATCTATGGCTACACCTTC. Amino acids: CASSVVSSIYGYTF.

CDR3 sequence (DNA): TGTGCCAGCAGCCCCTGGACAGGAGACAATGAGCAGTTCTTC. Protein sequence: CASSPWTGDNEQFF. The chain is built from TRBV11-2 and TRBJ2-1; 7 bases fit TRBD1. Germline trimming cut 5 bases from V and 5 bases from J; bases unmatched to any gene: 6. CDR1 and CDR2 from the germline V gene are SGHAT and FQNNGV. This CDR3 comprises 14 residues.

The genes are TRBV5-1 and TRBJ2-2; unclear D gene. This CDR3 is built from 14 residues. V lost 4 bases, J lost 1 base, and 8 bases lay in between. Germline V gene data show CDR1 as SGHRS and CDR2 as YFSETQ. Here the CDR3 DNA reads TGCGCCAGCAGCCCGGAGCTGAACACCGGGGAGCTGTTTTTT. Protein sequence: CASSPELNTGELFF.

This rearrangement joins TRBV6-6 to TRBJ2-1; tentative D call: TRBD2 (6 bases). Trimming took off 1 base at V and 7 bases at J, with 14 bases between the two ends. The CDR3 sequence is 15 residues long. The germline V gene encodes CDR1 MNHNY and CDR2 SVGAGI (reference sequence). This CDR3 reads CASSYWLGDSNEQFF. The CDR3 coding sequence is TGTGCCAGCAGTTACTGGCTAGGGGACTCGAATGAGCAGTTCTTC.

The chain combines TRBV15 with TRBJ1-2; perhaps TRBD1 as D (6 bases). The CDR3 spans 16 residues. The germline gives CDR1 LNHNV, CDR2 YYDKDF (reference sequence). The ends were cut back, 3 bases at V and 3 bases at J, with 17 bases in the middle. CDR3 loop: CATSRTGTFMDYGYTF. As DNA, the CDR3 is TGTGCCACCAGCAGGACCGGGACATTCATGGACTATGGCTACACCTTC.

The rearrangement uses TRBV7-2 and TRBJ2-5; 7 bases match TRBD2. The V segment lost 1 base and the J segment 5 bases; nucleotides outside the gene matches: 1. Germline loops: CDR1 SGHTA, CDR2 FQGNSA. The CDR3 contains 13 residues. The CDR3 DNA reads as TGTGCCAGCAGCTTAGTGGGGGGGGAGACCCAGTACTTC. The encoded protein is CASSLVGGETQYF.

V is TRBV5-4 and J is TRBJ2-5, with a tentative D call TRBD1 (5 bases). The germline gives CDR1 SGHNT, CDR2 YYREEE (reference sequence). The CDR3 has 16 amino acids. Trimming left V 2 bases short and J 0 bases short, with 14 bases between. Here the CDR3 reads CASSFGFGRDQETQYF. CDR3 nucleotide sequence: TGTGCCAGCAGCTTCGGCTTTGGCAGGGACCAAGAGACCCAGTACTTC.

The V and J genes are TRBV18 and TRBJ1-3, with TRBD1 identical over 8 bases. Germline loops: CDR1 KGHSH, CDR2 LQKENI. CDR3 size: 16 residues. The trim removed 6 bases at V and 0 bases at J, leaving 7 bases unmatched. The CDR3 region is CASSPRQGSSGNTIYF. In DNA form, the CDR3 reads TGTGCCAGCTCGCCAAGACAGGGGAGCTCTGGAAACACCATATATTTT.

The rearrangement links TRBV10-2 to TRBJ2-1; 9 bases line up with TRBD2. The germline gives CDR1 WSHSY, CDR2 SAAADI. The CDR3 extends over 15 amino acids. The V gene end was trimmed by 3 bases and the J gene end by 4 bases; junction bases not matched to a gene: 4. The CDR3 sequence: CASSDTTSGYNEQFF. DNA for the CDR3: TGCGCCAGCAGTGACACAACTAGCGGGTACAATGAGCAGTTCTTC.

The chain employs TRBV7-2 and TRBJ2-7; the match to TRBD1 covers 8 bases. From germline, CDR1 is SGHTA and CDR2 FQGNSA. CDR3 length: 15 residues. V lost 5 bases to trimming and J lost 3 bases; unmatched junction nucleotides: 9. Here the CDR3 reads CASSPRGRRSYEQYF. The DNA for the CDR3 is TGTGCCAGCAGCCCCAGGGGGCGCCGGAGCTACGAGCAGTACTTC.

The V call is TRBV18, the J call TRBJ2-3; a possible D gene is TRBD1 (5 bases). V lost 4 bases and J 2 bases, leaving 10 bases between the germline ends. Germline V gives CDR1 KGHSH, CDR2 LQKENI. This CDR3 region has 14 residues. The CDR3 protein is CASSLTETTDTQYF. CDR3 DNA sequence: TGTGCCAGCTCACTGACAGAGACCACAGATACGCAGTATTTT. The whole variable domain, filled in from reference TRBV18 and TRBJ2-3, reads NAGVMQNPRHLVRRRGQEARLRCSPMKGHSHVYWYRQLPEEGLKFMVYLQKENIIDESGMPKERFSAEFPKEGPSILRIQQVVRGDSAAYFCASSLTETTDTQYFGPGTRLTVL.

V usage is TRBV7-2 and J usage is TRBJ2-1; D call uncertain. Germline CDR1 and CDR2: SGHTA and FQGNSA. Trimming left V 1 base short and J 8 bases short, with 12 bases between. This CDR3 has 14 amino acids. The CDR3 coding sequence is TGTGCCAGCAGCTTAGGTTGGGCAGTTGATGAGCAGTTCTTC. Translated, it gives CASSLGWAVDEQFF.

This clone was found once. The rearrangement links TRBV10-2 to TRBJ2-5, with D maybe TRBD1 (7 bases). Trimming pared 9 bases from V and 4 bases from J, leaving 12 bases between. Germline V lookup: CDR1 WSHSY, CDR2 SAAADI. This CDR3 region has 12 residues. The CDR3 region is CASQGGAETQYF. For the CDR3, the DNA is TGCGCCAGTCAGGGGGGCGCAGAGACCCAGTACTTC.

This clone was seen only once. V usage is TRBV5-1 and J usage is TRBJ2-2; the D gene is possibly TRBD1 (6 bases). The CDR3 sequence is 14 residues long. V lost 4 bases and J lost 1, with 8 bases in between. CDR1 and CDR2 from the germline V gene are SGHRS and YFSETQ. DNA for the CDR3: TGCGCCAGCAGCCGGGGACAGAACACCGGGGAGCTGTTTTTT. The encoded protein is CASSRGQNTGELFF.

The chain combines TRBV5-1 with TRBJ1-5; possibly TRBD1 for D (5 bases). Trimming pared 4 bases from V and 11 bases from J, leaving 25 bases between. The germline gives CDR1 SGHRS, CDR2 YFSETQ. The CDR3 has 16 amino acids. Here the CDR3 reads CASSLWGDGKSEAQHF. The CDR3 DNA reads as TGCGCCAGCAGCCTATGGGGGGACGGAAAATCAGAGGCCCAGCATTTT.

The CDR3 DNA is TGCGCCAGCAGCGCAACAGGGTTTCACACAGATACGCAGTATTTT. Encoded protein: CASSATGFHTDTQYF. The rearrangement joins TRBV5-1 to TRBJ2-3; perhaps TRBD1 as D (6 bases). The V end was cut by 4 bases, the J end by 2 bases, with 14 bases between. CDR1 is SGHRS, CDR2 YFSETQ, per germline. This CDR3 is 15 amino acids long.

V usage is TRBV5-1 and J usage is TRBJ2-7; weak D call: TRBD1 (6 bases). The CDR3 loop spans 13 amino acids. Trimming took off 3 bases at V and 2 bases at J, with 9 bases between the two ends. Looked up from germline, CDR1 is SGHRS and CDR2 is YFSETQ. The CDR3, as DNA: TGCGCCAGCAGCTGGGGGCTGACCTACGAGCAGTACTTC. It specifies CASSWGLTYEQYF.

The sample holds a few counts of this clone. The chain carries TRBV18 and TRBJ1-4; 10 nucleotides align to TRBD1. The CDR3 contains 15 residues. The trim removed 5 bases at V and 9 bases at J, leaving 9 bases unmatched. Germline CDR1 reads KGHSH; CDR2 reads LQKENI. CDR3 DNA sequence: TGTGCCAGCTCAGTCAACCGGGACAGGGGAAAAAAACTGTTTTTT. This encodes CASSVNRDRGKKLFF. Full variable domain (missing parts from reference TRBV18 and TRBJ1-4): NAGVMQNPRHLVRRRGQEARLRCSPMKGHSHVYWYRQLPEEGLKFMVYLQKENIIDESGMPKERFSAEFPKEGPSILRIQQVVRGDSAAYFCASSVNRDRGKKLFFGSGTQLSVL.

Only a few counts were recorded for this clone. The CDR3 nucleotides are TGTGCCACCAGCAGAAACTTAGCGGGGGCCGTCTCCTACGAGCAGTACTTC. Translated: CATSRNLAGAVSYEQYF. V and J are TRBV15 and TRBJ2-7; 9 nucleotides match TRBD2. V was pared by 2 bases and J by 0 bases, with 8 bases of the junction left unmatched. Germline CDR1 is LNHNV and CDR2 is YYDKDF (reference sequence). The CDR3 has 17 residues.

The J gene is TRBJ2-5, the V gene TRBV2; 10 bases match TRBD1. The J call is uncertain, as TRBJ2-7 better fits the DNA end. Per the germline V gene, CDR1 is SNHLY and CDR2 is FYNNEI. This CDR3 comprises 13 residues. Here the CDR3 DNA reads TGTGCCAGTAGGGACAGGGGCAGGGGCGAGCAGTACTTC. The encoded protein is CASRDRGRGEQYF.

This clone occurred a few times. This chain connects TRBV7-2 to TRBJ2-1; 9 positions match TRBD2. Trimming removed 5 bases from V and 11 bases from J; junction bases left unmatched: 16. This CDR3 region has 16 residues. CDR1 and CDR2 (germline): SGHTA, FQGNSA. CDR3 DNA: TGTGCCAGCAGCCCGGTTAATAGCGGGGGCCTTAGGAAGCAGTTCTTC. The encoded protein is CASSPVNSGGLRKQFF.

The chain recombines TRBV4-2 with TRBJ2-1; TRBD2 matches at 8 bases. Trimming took 1 base from V and 7 from J; bases not matched to a gene: 9. Germline V lookup: CDR1 LGHNA, CDR2 YNFKEQ. The CDR3 runs to 16 residues. The chain's CDR3 is CASSQVVGGAVNEQFF. The CDR3 region has the DNA TGTGCCAGCAGCCAAGTAGTCGGGGGGGCAGTTAATGAGCAGTTCTTC.